One T cell receptor (beta chain) is described in this entry. Its cognate antigen is unknown. V shed 0 bases and J 4 bases; nucleotides not matched to a gene: 11. The V gene's germline CDR1 is MNHEY and CDR2 SVGAGI. This CDR3 is 19 amino acids long. This sample is drawn from a study of response to subunit inactivated influenza vaccine. Findings of the study overall: Authors suggested few new T cells are recruited by each seasonal influenza vaccination.

MiXCR, applied by TCRdb to the RT-PCR reads, yields one record per CDR3 protein. Of a few hundred thousand distinct CDR3 sequences listed, 21% were seen once; the top ten hold 10% to 13%. The receptor's source is a man between 45 and 75 years old who received an inactivated influenza vaccine. Sequencing was performed on PBMCs from blood, taken less than 22 months after vaccination. The chain is built from TRBV6-5 and TRBJ2-2, with 10 bases that match TRBD1. The CDR3 bases are TGTGCCAGCAGTTACTCTCCTGGGGACAGGGGAATGGTCACCGGGGAGCTGTTTTTT. Translating gives CASSYSPGDRGMVTGELFF.